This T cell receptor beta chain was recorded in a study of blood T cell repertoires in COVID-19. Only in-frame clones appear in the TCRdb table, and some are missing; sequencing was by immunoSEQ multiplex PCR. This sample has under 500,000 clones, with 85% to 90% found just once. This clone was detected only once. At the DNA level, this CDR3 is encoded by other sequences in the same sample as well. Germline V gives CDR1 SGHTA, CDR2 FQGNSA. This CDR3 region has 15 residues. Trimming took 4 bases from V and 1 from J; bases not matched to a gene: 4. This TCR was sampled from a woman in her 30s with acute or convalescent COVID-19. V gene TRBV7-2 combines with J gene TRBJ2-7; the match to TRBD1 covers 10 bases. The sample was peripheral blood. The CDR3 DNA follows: TGTGCCAGCAGCTCGCGGACAGGGGGGTCCTACGAGCAGTACTTC. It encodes CASSSRTGGSYEQYF.